This entry is about one T cell receptor (beta chain). This specimen comes from a study of neoadjuvant nivolumab and ipilimumab in lung cancer. Clones were sequenced by immunoSEQ multiplex PCR, and TCRdb holds only the in-frame ones, with some missing. The sample shows approximately 23,000 clones, roughly 84% of them seen only once. Trimming stripped 0 bases from V and 7 bases from J, with 15 bases between. The CDR3 runs to 16 residues. Germline values: CDR1 LGHNA, CDR2 YNFKEQ. The chain carries TRBV4-2 and TRBJ1-4; a possible D gene is TRBD1 (6 bases). Sequences were derived from peripheral blood, sampled before neoadjuvant nivolumab, alone or with ipilimumab. The receptor was isolated from an adult with non-small cell lung cancer. This chain's CDR3 is CASSQDYGGQSEKLFF. The CDR3, as DNA: TGTGCCAGCAGCCAAGATTACGGGGGGCAAAGTGAAAAACTGTTTTTT.